This entry concerns a single T cell receptor beta chain. Measured with immunoSEQ multiplex PCR; TCRdb has only the in-frame clones, and not every one. The sample includes approximately 170,000 clones, around 80% of them seen just once. CDR3 length: 13 amino acids. The V gene end was trimmed by 5 bases and the J gene end by 3 bases; junction bases not matched to a gene: 6. The V gene's germline CDR1 is GTSNPN and CDR2 SVGIG (reference sequence). This record comes from a study of blood T cell repertoires in COVID-19. The chain employs TRBV30 and TRBJ1-1; 7 bases are shared with TRBD1. The receptor was derived from a woman aged 45 to 65 in a cohort exposed to, infected with or recovered from COVID-19 (not recorded which). The sequenced sample was PBMCs or T cells enriched from blood (not recorded which). CDR3: CAWQLDRDTEAFF. CDR3 DNA: TGTGCCTGGCAGCTCGACAGGGACACTGAAGCTTTCTTT.